In this sample, the clone carrying this T cell receptor beta chain turned up many times. V lost 4 bases, J lost 8 bases, and 11 bases stayed unmatched. Per the germline V gene, CDR1 is MGHDK and CDR2 is SYGVNS. CDR3 length: 16 residues. TCRdb recomputed calls from the RT-PCR reads with MiXCR, one row per CDR3 protein. The sample carries about a million distinct CDR3 sequences, roughly 18% recorded once. This record comes from a study of patients and donors after allogeneic stem cell transplantation. The specimen sequenced was blood, either unsorted or a sorted T cell fraction (not recorded which). The chain has TRBV25-1 and TRBJ2-2, with 9 bases that match TRBD2. The receptor's source is a human donor who was either an allogeneic HSCT recipient or a stem cell or donor lymphocyte infusion donor (not recorded which). It is not recorded whose cells these are; they may come from a transplant donor. CDR3 sequence (DNA): TGTGCCAGCAGTGGCTATAGCGGGAGACGGACGGGGGAGCTGTTTTTT. It specifies CASSGYSGRRTGELFF.